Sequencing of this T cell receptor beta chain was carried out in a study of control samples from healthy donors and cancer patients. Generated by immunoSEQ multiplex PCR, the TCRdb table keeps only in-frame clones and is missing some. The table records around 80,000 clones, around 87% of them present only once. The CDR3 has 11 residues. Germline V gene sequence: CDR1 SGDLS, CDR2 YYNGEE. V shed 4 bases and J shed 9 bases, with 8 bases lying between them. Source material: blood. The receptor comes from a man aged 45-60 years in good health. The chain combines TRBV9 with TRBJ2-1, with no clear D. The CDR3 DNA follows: TGTGCCAGCAGCTCTCGTGGTGAGCAGTTCTTC. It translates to CASSSRGEQFF.